This T cell receptor (beta chain) appears in the sequencing data of a study of blood T cell repertoires in COVID-19. Overall study: T cells, B-cell-depleted T cells, or PBMCs supplied cDNA or gDNA.

As handled by the study authors: Estimated nucleated cell counts came from reference gene primer amplification. Data came from immunoSEQ multiplex PCR; TCRdb stores just in-frame clones and leaves some out. V, J and clone size were drawn from that table, and D and trimming were deduced from the DNA. This table has more than 300,000 clones, 70% to 90% appearing once. The germline V gene has CDR1 LNHDA and CDR2 SQIVND (reference sequence). The CDR3 spans 14 residues. V lost 7 bases to trimming and J lost 5 bases; unmatched junction nucleotides: 6. Those enrolled, adults aged 18 to 89 years, came from roughly 22 US areas. Clinical history reported by participants formed the basis on which cohorts were assigned.

Sequencing used PBMCs or T cells enriched from blood (not recorded which). This chain links TRBV19 with TRBJ2-7; TRBD1 matches at 12 bases. The clonotype comes from a man aged 30 to 39 who had recovered from COVID-19. CDR3 nucleotide sequence: TGTGCCAGTACCCCGGGACAGGGGGCCAACGAGCAGTACTTC. This codes for CASTPGQGANEQYF. Variable domain in full (rest from reference TRBV19 and TRBJ2-7): DGGITQSPKYLFRKEGQNVTLSCEQNLNHDAMYWYRQDPGQGLRLIYYSQIVNDFQKGDIAEGYSVSREKKESFPLTVTSAQKNPTAFYLCASTPGQGANEQYFGPGTRLTVT.